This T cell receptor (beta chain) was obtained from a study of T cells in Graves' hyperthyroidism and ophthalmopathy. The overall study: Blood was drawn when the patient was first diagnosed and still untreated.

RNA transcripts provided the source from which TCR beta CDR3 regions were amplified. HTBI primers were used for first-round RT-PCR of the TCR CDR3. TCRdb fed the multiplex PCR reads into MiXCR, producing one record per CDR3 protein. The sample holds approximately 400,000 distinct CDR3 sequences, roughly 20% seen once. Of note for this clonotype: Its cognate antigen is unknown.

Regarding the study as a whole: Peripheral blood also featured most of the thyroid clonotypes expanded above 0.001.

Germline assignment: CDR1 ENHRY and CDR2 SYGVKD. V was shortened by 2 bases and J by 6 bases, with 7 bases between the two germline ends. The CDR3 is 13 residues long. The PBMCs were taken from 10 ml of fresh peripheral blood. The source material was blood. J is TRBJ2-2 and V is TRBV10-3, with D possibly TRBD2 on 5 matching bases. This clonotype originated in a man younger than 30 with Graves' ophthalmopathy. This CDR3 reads CAISEGSAGELFF. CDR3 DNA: TGTGCCATCAGTGAGGGTAGCGCCGGGGAGCTGTTTTTT.